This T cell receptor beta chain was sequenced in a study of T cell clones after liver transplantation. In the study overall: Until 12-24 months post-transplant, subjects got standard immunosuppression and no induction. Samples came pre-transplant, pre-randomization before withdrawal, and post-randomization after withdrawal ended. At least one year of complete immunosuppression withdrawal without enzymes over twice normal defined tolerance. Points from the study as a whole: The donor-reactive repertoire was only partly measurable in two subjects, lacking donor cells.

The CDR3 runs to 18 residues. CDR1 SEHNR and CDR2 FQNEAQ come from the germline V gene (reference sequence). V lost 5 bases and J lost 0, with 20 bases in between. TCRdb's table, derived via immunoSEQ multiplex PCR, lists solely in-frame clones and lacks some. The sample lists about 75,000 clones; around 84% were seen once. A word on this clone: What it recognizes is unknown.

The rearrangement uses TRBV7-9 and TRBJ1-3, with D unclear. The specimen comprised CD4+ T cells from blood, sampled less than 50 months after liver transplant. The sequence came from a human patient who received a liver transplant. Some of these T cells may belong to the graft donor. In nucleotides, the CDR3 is TGTGCCAGCAGCCCAGGTTCGGTCGGTCGAGGCTCTGGAAACACCATATATTTT. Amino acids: CASSPGSVGRGSGNTIYF.